The rows below give T cell receptor beta chains drawn from one sample of a study of OX40 agonist ivuxolimab in advanced cancers. This table comes from immunoSEQ multiplex PCR, and its TCRdb copy is limited to in-frame clones, with some not included. Of 35,000 to 45,000 clones listed, 76% are singletons. This specimen consisted of CD4+ or CD8+ T cells sorted from blood, obtained in a trial of the OX40 agonist ivuxolimab. The receptors were gathered from an adult with an advanced solid tumor such as melanoma, head and neck, liver or kidney cancer. CDR3s include the opening cysteine and the closing phenylalanine or tryptophan. D genes are given only for firm matches. Some rows mark clone size as missing; the rest say once, few, many or name a class of expanded clone.

TRBD2 | TRBJ2-1 | TRBV7-9 | few | CASSDAGGGTYNEQFF | TGTGCCAGCAGCGACGCGGGCGGGGGGACCTACAATGAGCAGTTCTTC
TRBD2 | TRBJ2-2 | TRBV27 | once | CASIPRLAGANTGELFF | TGTGCCAGCATCCCGCGACTAGCGGGCGCGAACACCGGGGAGCTGTTTTTT
TRBD2 | TRBJ2-1 | TRBV4-1 | . | CASSLAGGPVVF | TGCGCCAGCAGCCTAGCGGGGGGGCCGGTAGTCTTC
. | TRBJ1-5 | TRBV4-1 | . | CASSLGTVVLEPQHF | TGCGCCAGCAGCCTGGGGACCGTCGTCCTTGAGCCCCAGCATTTT
. | TRBJ2-7 | TRBV6-5 | . | CASSYRSPNYEQYF | TGTGCCAGCAGTTACCGCAGCCCTAATTACGAGCAGTACTTC
. | TRBJ2-7 | TRBV6-6 | . | CASSYEGGFYEQYF | TGTGCCAGCAGTTACGAGGGGGGCTTCTACGAGCAGTACTTC
. | TRBJ1-1 | TRBV30 | . | CAWSVLTTGTNTEAFF | TGTGCCTGGAGTGTGCTCACCACGGGTACGAACACTGAAGCTTTCTTT
. | TRBJ1-1 | TRBV10-3 | . | CAISEEDEPGDTEAFF | TGTGCCATCAGTGAGGAGGACGAGCCCGGGGACACTGAAGCTTTCTTT
. | TRBJ2-7 | TRBV6-1 | . | CASSEALAGVYEQYF | TGTGCCAGCAGTGAAGCGTTGGCAGGCGTCTACGAGCAGTACTTC
. | TRBJ1-2 | TRBV6-1 | . | CASRQGKGYTF | TGTGCCAGCAGACAGGGCAAGGGCTACACCTTC
TRBD1 | TRBJ2-7 | TRBV2 | . | CASSAYRGVYEQYF | TGTGCCAGCAGTGCTTACAGGGGGGTCTACGAGCAGTACTTC
. | TRBJ1-6 | TRBV2 | . | CAQRKRGLQSSPLHF | TGTGCCCAGAGAAAGCGGGGACTCCAATCATCCCCCCTCCACTTT
. | TRBJ1-1 | TRBV5-8 | . | CASIRSQAFF | TGTGCCAGCATCCGGTCCCAAGCTTTCTTT
. | TRBJ2-3 | TRBV18 | . | CASSPDTSTDTQYF | TGTGCCAGCTCACCTGACACTAGCACAGATACGCAGTATTTT
. | TRBJ2-4 | TRBV6-5 | . | CASSTGRVNIQYF | TGTGCCAGCAGTACCGGACGGGTAAACATTCAGTACTTC
. | TRBJ1-3 | TRBV6-1 | . | CASSGFSGTAGNTIYF | TGTGCCAGCAGTGGATTCAGTGGGACTGCTGGAAACACCATATATTTT
TRBD2 | TRBJ2-3 | TRBV7-2 | . | CASTIRGGDTQYF | TGTGCCAGCACCATCCGGGGGGGAGATACGCAGTATTTT
. | TRBJ2-2 | TRBV11-3 | few | CASSLDRGPSELFF | TGTGCCAGCAGCTTAGATAGGGGACCTTCCGAGCTGTTTTTT
. | TRBJ1-2 | TRBV6-6 | many | CASSYNGDYGYTF | TGTGCCAGCAGTTACAACGGTGACTATGGCTACACCTTC
. | TRBJ1-1 | TRBV9 | . | CASSVARGTEAFF | TGTGCCAGCAGCGTAGCGAGGGGCACTGAAGCTTTCTTT
TRBD1 | TRBJ2-7 | TRBV13 | once | CASSTTPGQSYEQYF | TGTGCCAGCAGCACCACACCGGGACAGTCCTACGAGCAGTACTTC
. | TRBJ1-1 | TRBV5-1 | few | CASSLDAVNTEAFF | TGCGCCAGCAGCTTGGATGCTGTAAACACTGAAGCTTTCTTT
. | TRBJ1-2 | TRBV6-1 | . | CASSEPRDNYGYTF | TGTGCCAGCAGCGAGCCACGGGACAACTATGGCTACACCTTC
. | TRBJ2-5 | TRBV11-2 | . | CASSLLQGSVETQYF | TGTGCCAGCAGCTTACTACAGGGATCGGTAGAGACCCAGTACTTC
TRBD1 | TRBJ2-7 | TRBV12-5 | . | CASGPPQGYTYEQYF | TGTGCTAGTGGGCCGCCACAGGGGTACACCTACGAGCAGTACTTC
. | TRBJ1-1 | TRBV19 | . | CASSIFDGEAFF | TGTGCCAGTAGTATTTTTGATGGAGAAGCTTTCTTT
. | TRBJ2-7 | TRBV6-5 | . | CASSLEGTSSYEQYF | TGTGCCAGCAGTTTAGAAGGGACGAGCTCCTACGAGCAGTACTTC
. | TRBJ2-2 | TRBV6-5 | . | CASSYAITGELFF | TGTGCCAGCAGTTACGCTATCACCGGGGAGCTGTTTTTT
TRBD1 | TRBJ1-1 | TRBV7-8 | . | CASSKDRGTEAFF | TGTGCCAGCAGCAAGGACAGGGGAACTGAAGCTTTCTTT
. | TRBJ1-4 | TRBV28 | . | CASSLSGGHEKLFF | TGTGCCAGCAGTTTATCTGGGGGTCACGAAAAACTGTTTTTT
. | TRBJ1-2 | TRBV27 | once | CASSLSPELADGYTF | TGTGCCAGCAGTTTAAGTCCGGAGCTGGCGGATGGCTACACCTTC
. | TRBJ1-3 | TRBV5-1 | . | CASSLSGDGNTIYF | TGCGCCAGCAGCTTATCAGGGGATGGAAACACCATATATTTT
TRBD1 | TRBJ1-2 | TRBV5-1 | . | CASSADRSYGYTF | TGCGCCAGCAGCGCGGACAGGTCCTATGGCTACACCTTC
. | TRBJ1-1 | TRBV5-4 | once | CASSLVGQGILF | .
. | TRBJ1-6 | TRBV12-2 | . | CASRSDRVCSYNSPLHF | TGTGCAAGTCGCTCCGACAGGGTTTGCTCCTATAATTCACCCCTCCACTTT
. | TRBJ2-3 | TRBV9 | . | CASSVGGEDTQYF | TGTGCCAGCAGCGTAGGCGGAGAAGATACGCAGTATTTT
. | TRBJ1-4 | TRBV7-2 | . | CASRRQLITNEKLFF | TGTGCCAGCAGAAGACAACTCATAACTAATGAAAAACTGTTTTTT
TRBD1 | TRBJ1-1 | TRBV30 | . | CAWSSTGWTEAFF | TGTGCCTGGAGTTCGACAGGGTGGACTGAAGCTTTCTTT
TRBD2 | TRBJ2-5 | TRBV5-1 | few | CASSSTGTSGGISETQYF | TGCGCCAGCTCCTCAACCGGGACTAGCGGGGGGATCTCAGAGACCCAGTACTTC
TRBD1 | TRBJ2-3 | TRBV29-1 | . | CSVEGGGKKPSSDTQYF | TGCAGCGTTGAAGGAGGGGGCAAAAAGCCCTCCTCAGATACGCAGTATTTT
TRBD1 | TRBJ1-1 | TRBV11-2 | . | CASSDPGTERGTEAFF | TGTGCCAGCAGCGACCCCGGGACAGAAAGGGGCACTGAAGCTTTCTTT
. | TRBJ1-4 | TRBV27 | . | CASSYPGAALFF | TGTGCCAGCAGTTACCCAGGGGCAGCACTGTTTTTT
. | TRBJ2-1 | TRBV19 | . | CASKEVGAGNEQFF | TGTGCCAGTAAAGAAGTGGGGGCGGGGAATGAGCAGTTCTTC
. | TRBJ1-1 | TRBV28 | few | CASSLAGTGTEAFF | TGTGCCAGCAGTTTGGCGGGGACCGGCACTGAAGCTTTCTTT
. | TRBJ2-5 | TRBV5-1 | . | CASSPSGSYETQYF | TGCGCCAGCAGCCCCTCAGGGAGCTACGAGACCCAGTACTTC
TRBD2 | TRBJ2-2 | TRBV2 | many | CASRGSGGANTGELFF | TGTGCCAGCAGGGGCAGCGGGGGGGCCAACACCGGGGAGCTGTTTTTT
. | TRBJ1-5 | TRBV19 | . | CASSIDQFQPQHF | TGTGCCAGTAGTATAGATCAGTTTCAGCCCCAGCATTTT
. | TRBJ2-2 | TRBV2 | . | CASGGYRENTGELFF | TGTGCCAGCGGAGGGTACAGGGAGAACACCGGGGAGCTGTTTTTT
. | TRBJ1-2 | TRBV6-5 | . | CASSSMTAGYTF | TGTGCCAGCAGTTCCATGACTGCTGGCTACACCTTC